Below are 29 T cell receptor beta chains sequenced from a single sample in a study of blood T cell repertoires in COVID-19. Clones were sequenced by immunoSEQ multiplex PCR, and TCRdb holds only the in-frame ones, with some missing. The table lists 200,000 to 300,000 clones, about 80% of them singletons. Source material: peripheral blood. These receptor sequences come from a human donor in a cohort sampled during active COVID-19.

The rearrangement joins TRBV2 to TRBJ2-1, with 9 bases matching TRBD2. V shed 7 bases and J 6 bases; nucleotides not matched to a gene: 10. The CDR3 sequence is 15 residues long. The germline V gene encodes CDR1 SNHLY and CDR2 FYNNEI. This chain's CDR3 is CASIRSLAGSNEQFF. The CDR3 DNA reads TGTGCCAGCATACGGAGTCTAGCGGGAAGCAATGAGCAGTTCTTC.

The chain employs TRBV6-1 and TRBJ2-3; 9 bases match TRBD2. CDR3 length: 17 amino acids. The V gene's germline CDR1 is MNHNS and CDR2 SASEGT. The V and J ends lost 4 bases and 3 bases, in that order; junction bases with no gene match: 11. The CDR3 DNA reads as TGTGCCAGCAGTGCCCGTAGCGGGAGAGACTTTACAGATACGCAGTATTTT. Encoded protein: CASSARSGRDFTDTQYF.

The rearrangement joins TRBV24-1 to TRBJ1-2, with D possibly TRBD1 on 5 matching bases. This CDR3 contains 12 residues. From germline, CDR1 is KGHDR and CDR2 SFDVKD. V was trimmed by 3 bases and J by 5 bases, leaving 6 bases between them. The CDR3 is CATSDGGYGYTF. The CDR3, as DNA: TGTGCCACCAGTGATGGGGGGTATGGCTACACCTTC.

The chain employs TRBV6-5 and TRBJ1-2; D is possibly TRBD1 (6 bases). The V and J ends lost 5 bases and 0 bases respectively, with 13 bases between them. There are 15 residues in the CDR3. The germline V gene has CDR1 MNHEY and CDR2 SVGAGI. The CDR3 nucleotides are TGTGCCAGCAGTCTCGGGACAATAACTAACTATGGCTACACCTTC. Protein product: CASSLGTITNYGYTF.

The chain is built from TRBV18 and TRBJ1-5; a possible D gene is TRBD1 (6 bases). Looked up from germline, CDR1 is KGHSH and CDR2 is LQKENI. With 5 bases removed from V and 4 bases from J, the gap between germline ends came to 12 bases. The CDR3 consists of 14 residues. CDR3 residues: CASSIQGQNQPQHF. CDR3 nucleotide sequence: TGTGCCAGCTCAATACAGGGCCAGAATCAGCCCCAGCATTTT.

This clone has just one count. V usage is TRBV3-1 (or the pseudogene TRBV3-2) and J usage is TRBJ1-4, with a weak D call TRBD1 (5 bases). Trimming took 4 bases from V and 8 from J, leaving 11 bases between them. The CDR3 runs to 13 residues. CDR1 and CDR2 (germline): LGHDT, YNNKEL (reference sequence). CDR3 region: CASSPLGGEKLFF. The CDR3 coding sequence is TGTGCCAGCAGCCCCCTGGGGGGGGAAAAACTGTTTTTT.

V usage is TRBV5-1 and J usage is TRBJ1-5; TRBD1 is a possible D gene (6 bases). CDR3 length equals 15 residues. Trimming removed 0 bases at V and 7 bases at J, with 14 bases between. Germline V gives CDR1 SGHRS, CDR2 YFSETQ. CDR3 bases: TGCGCCAGCAGCTTGGATAGGGGGAGTGGGCAGCCCCAGCATTTT. This gives the protein CASSLDRGSGQPQHF.

The V call is TRBV12-3 or TRBV12-4, the J call TRBJ1-5; D is unresolved. This CDR3 has 13 amino acids. The germline V and J ends were trimmed by 2 bases and 9 bases, with 11 bases remaining between them. The CDR3 DNA reads as TGTGCCAGCAGTTTAAATAGGAGTGGGCCCCAGCATTTT. Protein: CASSLNRSGPQHF.

Written as DNA, the CDR3 is TGCGCCAGCAGCTTAACAGCCCAAACCAAAAACATTCAGTACTTC. Translation gives CASSLTAQTKNIQYF. The chain combines TRBV4-3 with TRBJ2-4; D is uncertain. The V end lost 5 bases, the J end lost 2 bases, and 13 bases lay between the germline ends. The CDR3 contains 15 residues. Germline V CDR1 and CDR2: LGHNA, YSLEER.

The chain couples TRBV19 to TRBJ1-1; D is possibly TRBD1 (6 bases). This CDR3 is 14 amino acids long. Trimming removed 5 bases from V and 6 bases from J, with 16 bases in between. In germline, CDR1 is LNHDA, CDR2 SQIVND (reference sequence). The CDR3 loop reads CASSAGAQIAEAFF. CDR3 nucleotides: TGTGCCAGTAGTGCGGGGGCCCAGATCGCTGAAGCTTTCTTT.

The V gene is TRBV5-4, the J gene TRBJ1-3, with TRBD1 matching over 8 bases. The V and J ends lost 4 bases and 0 bases, in that order; junction bases with no gene match: 6. Germline V CDR1 and CDR2: SGHNT, YYREEE (reference sequence). The CDR3 extends over 16 amino acids. CDR3 residues: CASSAGTGRSGNTIYF. CDR3 nucleotide sequence: TGTGCCAGCAGCGCGGGGACAGGCCGCTCTGGAAACACCATATATTTT. The variable domain in full, with the rest retrieved from reference TRBV5-4 and TRBJ1-3, is ETGVTQSPTHLIKTRGQQVTLRCSSQSGHNTVSWYQQALGQGPQFIFQYYREEENGRGNFPPRFSGLQFPNYSSELNVNALELDDSALYLCASSAGTGRSGNTIYFGEGSWLTVV.

The J gene is TRBJ2-3, the V gene TRBV19; TRBD2 matches 9 bases. V lost 5 bases to trimming and J lost 2 bases; unmatched junction nucleotides: 11. The length of the CDR3 is 17 residues. In germline, CDR1 is LNHDA, CDR2 SQIVND (reference sequence). CDR3 residues: CASSPLAASGDTDTQYF. CDR3 DNA sequence: TGTGCCAGTAGTCCACTTGCGGCTAGCGGGGACACAGATACGCAGTATTTT.

J is TRBJ1-6 and V is TRBV5-4; 7 bases align to TRBD1. The junction had 5 bases not matched to a gene; V was cut back by 1 base and J by 7 bases. This CDR3 is 15 amino acids long. Germline V gives CDR1 SGHNT, CDR2 YYREEE (reference sequence). The CDR3 is CASSLQGVENSPLHF. DNA for the CDR3: TGTGCCAGCAGCTTGCAGGGGGTGGAAAATTCACCCCTCCACTTT.

The chain has TRBV3-1 (or the pseudogene TRBV3-2) and TRBJ1-2, with 7 bases matching TRBD1. V was clipped by 3 bases and J by 6 bases; unmatched bases: 4. The germline CDR1 and CDR2 sequences are LGHDT and YNNKEL (reference sequence). The CDR3 runs to 13 residues. CDR3 nucleotides: TGTGCCAGCAGCCATAGACAGGGTAATGGCTACACCTTC. Translating it yields CASSHRQGNGYTF.

The chain recombines TRBV12-3 or TRBV12-4 with TRBJ2-5, with D unclear. Between the trimmed V and J ends, which lost 5 bases and 6 bases, there was a span of 7 bases. This CDR3 is built from 11 residues. CDR3 sequence reads: CASSRDKTQYF. CDR3 DNA: TGTGCCAGCAGTCGCGACAAGACCCAGTACTTC.

In this sample, this clone turned up once. V and J are TRBV9 and TRBJ1-5; maybe TRBD1 (5 bases). The CDR3 has 14 amino acids. Between the trimmed V and J ends, which lost 0 bases and 7 bases, there was a span of 11 bases. Germline CDR1 and CDR2: SGDLS and YYNGEE. CDR3: CASSVGGAGQPQHF. The CDR3 nucleotides read TGTGCCAGCAGCGTAGGGGGCGCCGGGCAGCCCCAGCATTTT.

The V and J genes are TRBV6-5 and TRBJ1-6; 7 bases are a match to TRBD1. The CDR3 spans 15 residues. Germline CDR1 and CDR2: MNHEY and SVGAGI. V gave up 6 bases and J gave up 9 bases; unmatched junction bases: 11. The CDR3 DNA is TGTGCCAGCAGGATTGACAGGGCGCTTGTTTCACCCCTCCACTTT. This encodes CASRIDRALVSPLHF.

The V gene is TRBV11-2, the J gene TRBJ1-6; 8 positions agree with TRBD1. The CDR3 has 18 amino acids. After removal of 5 bases from V and 8 bases from J, the junction contained 17 bases not matched to a gene. From germline, CDR1 is SGHAT and CDR2 FQNNGV. In nucleotides, the CDR3 is TGTGCCAGCAGCCCTTGGACAGGGAGATTGGTTAGGGATTCACCCCTCCACTTT. As protein: CASSPWTGRLVRDSPLHF.

Of note for this clone: Germline and junction disagree at one end, which may indicate a read error. This chain connects TRBV6-1 to TRBJ2-7; TRBD1 agrees at 8 bases. The CDR3 covers 15 residues. The germline V gene has CDR1 MNHNS and CDR2 SASEGT. The CDR3 is CASSETRTGFYEQHF. The CDR3 DNA is TGTGCCAGCAGTGAGACCCGGACAGGGTTCTACGAGCAGCACTTC.

This clone turned up a few times. In the same sample, other DNA sequences code for this CDR3. The chain has TRBV7-3 and TRBJ2-2; 7 nucleotides agree with TRBD1. Per the germline V gene, CDR1 is SGHTA and CDR2 is FQGTGA. This CDR3 region has 13 residues. V shed 9 bases, J shed 2 bases, and the junction held 3 bases outside the gene matches. CDR3 protein: CASRDRNTGELFF. Written as DNA, the CDR3 is TGTGCCAGTCGGGACAGAAACACCGGGGAGCTGTTTTTT. The full variable domain, in which reference TRBV7-3 and TRBJ2-2 provide the parts outside the CDR3, is GAGVSQTPSNKVTEKGKYVELRCDPISGHTALYWYRQSLGQGPEFLIYFQGTGAADDSGLPNDRFFAVRPEGSVSTLKIQRTERGDSAVYLCASRDRNTGELFFGEGSRLTVL.

The V gene is TRBV2, the J gene TRBJ1-5, with D perhaps matching TRBD1 (6 bases). The V end was cut by 7 bases, the J end by 3 bases, with 16 bases between. This CDR3 is 15 amino acids long. Germline V gene sequence: CDR1 SNHLY, CDR2 FYNNEI. The CDR3 sequence: CASTGGHRANQPQHF. In nucleotides, the CDR3 is TGTGCCAGCACGGGGGGCCATAGGGCCAATCAGCCCCAGCATTTT.

The count of this clone is one. The chain joins TRBV4-1 to TRBJ1-5; tentative D call: TRBD1 (5 bases). This CDR3 has 18 amino acids. Trimming shortened V by 0 bases and J by 3 bases, and 18 bases separated the two germline ends. Germline-derived CDR1 and CDR2 are MGHRA and YSYEKL. The CDR3 sequence is CASSQDSPQGGNNQPQHF. In DNA form, the CDR3 reads TGCGCCAGCAGCCAAGATTCGCCCCAGGGAGGGAACAATCAGCCCCAGCATTTT.

This chain uses TRBV5-1 with TRBJ2-1, with D perhaps TRBD1 (5 bases). Germline lookup yields CDR1 SGHRS and CDR2 YFSETQ. This CDR3 contains 15 residues. With 4 bases removed from V and 5 bases from J, the gap between germline ends came to 16 bases. This chain's CDR3 is CASSPTGQPDNEQFF. The CDR3, as DNA: TGCGCCAGCAGCCCCACAGGACAACCGGACAATGAGCAGTTCTTC.

This chain links TRBV19 with TRBJ1-3; D unresolved. Germline V gives CDR1 LNHDA, CDR2 SQIVND (reference sequence). The CDR3 consists of 13 residues. V was trimmed by 7 bases and J by 6 bases, leaving 13 bases between them. The CDR3 sequence: CASIDFGANTIYF. CDR3 in DNA: TGTGCCAGTATTGACTTTGGAGCAAACACCATATATTTT.

The chain recombines TRBV5-1 with TRBJ2-7; 7 bases map to TRBD1. Unmatched junction bases numbered 7, after V lost 4 bases and J lost 0 bases. CDR3 length equals 15 residues. The V gene's germline CDR1 is SGHRS and CDR2 YFSETQ. CDR3 sequence (DNA): TGCGCCAGCAGCAGGGGACAGCGTCCCTCCTACGAGCAGTACTTC. Encoded protein: CASSRGQRPSYEQYF.

The chain joins TRBV2 to TRBJ2-1; 9 bases map to TRBD1. The germline CDR1 and CDR2 sequences are SNHLY and FYNNEI. V dropped 4 bases and J dropped 3; count of bases not matched to a gene: 1. The CDR3 length is 14 residues. CDR3 DNA: TGTGCCAGCAGTGGGACAGGGGTCTACAATGAGCAGTTCTTC. As protein: CASSGTGVYNEQFF.

The V gene is TRBV3-1 (or the pseudogene TRBV3-2), the J gene TRBJ2-2, with 10 bases lining up with TRBD2. This CDR3 has 17 residues. Germline values: CDR1 LGHDT, CDR2 YNNKEL (reference sequence). V shed 5 bases, J shed 5 bases, and the junction held 11 bases outside the gene matches. CDR3 region: CASSFSLAGVSTGELFF. CDR3 DNA: TGTGCCAGCAGCTTCTCTCTAGCGGGGGTTTCAACCGGGGAGCTGTTTTTT.

The chain carries TRBV6-5 and TRBJ1-1; 8 bases match TRBD1. CDR1 is MNHEY and CDR2 is SVGAGI in the germline V gene. J gave up 8 bases and V 7 bases, and 12 bases lay outside the gene matches. The CDR3 is 14 amino acids. The chain's CDR3 is CASTETGGHAEAFF. CDR3 DNA sequence: TGTGCCAGCACAGAAACAGGGGGTCACGCGGAAGCTTTCTTT.

The genes are TRBV7-9 and TRBJ2-7, with 8 positions matching TRBD2. The CDR3 runs 13 residues. The ends lost 5 bases at V and 2 bases at J; junction bases unmatched: 2. Germline V gives CDR1 SEHNR, CDR2 FQNEAQ (reference sequence). Written as DNA, the CDR3 is TGTGCCAGCAGCACTAGCGGTGCCTACGAGCAGTACTTC. This codes for CASSTSGAYEQYF. Supplemented by reference TRBV7-9 and TRBJ2-7, the full variable domain reads DTGVSQNPRHKITKRGQNVTFRCDPISEHNRLYWYRQTLGQGPEFLTYFQNEAQLEKSRLLSDRFSAERPKGSFSTLEIQRTEQGDSAMYLCASSTSGAYEQYFGPGTRLTVT.